This TCR beta chain was found in a study of Ad26.COV2.S vaccination and SARS-CoV-2 variants. Background on the study: Recipients of Ad26.COV2.S got it intramuscularly, once or twice 56 days apart.

The data were produced by immunoSEQ multiplex PCR, yet TCRdb's version contains in-frame clones alone and is incomplete. In the table there are about 480,000 clones, approximately 88% of which are singletons. Stated treatment: 15 to 20 received Ad26.COV2.S at low or high dose, single or two shots; about 5 received placebo; per-sample allocation not given. All samples were drawn on day 63, counting from the first vaccine or placebo injection. Deletions cut 1 base from V and 5 bases from J, with 10 bases between. Germline V gene data show CDR1 as SGHVS and CDR2 as FQNEAQ. CDR3 length: 14 residues. This receptor was obtained from a person between 18 and 60 years old who received the Ad26.COV2.S COVID-19 vaccine or a placebo. The chain is built from TRBV7-8 and TRBJ2-3; D might be TRBD2 (5 bases). The sequenced sample was peripheral blood, obtained in a trial of Ad26.COV2.S vaccine versus placebo. The CDR3 spells CASSLGTAGDTQYF. CDR3 DNA: TGTGCCAGCAGCTTAGGGACGGCGGGAGATACGCAGTATTTT.